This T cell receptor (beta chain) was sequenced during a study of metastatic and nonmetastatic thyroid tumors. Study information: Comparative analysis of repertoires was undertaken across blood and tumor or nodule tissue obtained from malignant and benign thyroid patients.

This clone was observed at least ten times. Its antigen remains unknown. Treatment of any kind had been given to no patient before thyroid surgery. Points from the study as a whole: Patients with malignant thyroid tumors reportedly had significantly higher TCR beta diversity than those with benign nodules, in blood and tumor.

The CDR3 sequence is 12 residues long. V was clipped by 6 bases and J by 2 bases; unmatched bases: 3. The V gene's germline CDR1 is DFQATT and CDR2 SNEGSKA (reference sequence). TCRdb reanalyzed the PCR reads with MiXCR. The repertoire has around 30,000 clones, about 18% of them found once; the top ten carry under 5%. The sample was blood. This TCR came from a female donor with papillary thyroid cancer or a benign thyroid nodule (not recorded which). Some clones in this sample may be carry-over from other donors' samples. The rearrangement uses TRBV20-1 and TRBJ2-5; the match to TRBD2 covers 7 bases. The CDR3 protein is CSARLAQETQYF. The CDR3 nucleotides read TGCAGTGCCAGACTAGCACAAGAGACCCAGTACTTC.